The clone carrying this T cell receptor beta chain was recorded at least ten times. The data originate from a study of Graves' ophthalmopathy and Graves' hyperthyroidism. The V and J ends lost 1 base and 2 bases respectively, with 9 bases between them. The CDR3 loop spans 14 amino acids. Germline-derived CDR1 and CDR2 are SGHAT and FQNNGV. RNA transcripts served as template for amplifying TCR beta CDR3 sequences. Amplification began with first-round RT-PCR using HTBI primers, then second-round multiplex PCR was performed. TCRdb re-called the multiplex PCR reads with MiXCR, one entry per CDR3 protein. Among 600,000 to 650,000 distinct CDR3 sequences listed, 22% were seen once.

This sequence joins TRBV11-2 and TRBJ2-7; D unresolved. This receptor was identified in a woman aged 18-29 years with stable Graves' hyperthyroidism. Some clones in this sample may be carry-over from other donors' samples. Sequences were obtained from peripheral blood. For the CDR3, the DNA is TGTGCCAGCAGCTTAGTTTTTACTACCTACGAGCAGTACTTC. Its protein product is CASSLVFTTYEQYF.